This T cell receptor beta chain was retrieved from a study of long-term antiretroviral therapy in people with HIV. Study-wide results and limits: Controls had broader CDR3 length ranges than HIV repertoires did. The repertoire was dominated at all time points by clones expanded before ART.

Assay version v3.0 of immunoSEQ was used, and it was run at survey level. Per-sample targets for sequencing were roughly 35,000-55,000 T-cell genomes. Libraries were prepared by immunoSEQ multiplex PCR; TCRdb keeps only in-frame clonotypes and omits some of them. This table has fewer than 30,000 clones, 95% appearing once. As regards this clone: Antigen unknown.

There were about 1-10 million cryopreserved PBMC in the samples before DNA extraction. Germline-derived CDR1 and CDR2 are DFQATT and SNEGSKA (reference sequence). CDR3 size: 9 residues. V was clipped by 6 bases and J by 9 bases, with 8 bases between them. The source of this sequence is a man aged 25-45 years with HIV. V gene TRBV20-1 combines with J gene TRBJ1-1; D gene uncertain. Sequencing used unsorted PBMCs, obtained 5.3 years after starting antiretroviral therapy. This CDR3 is CSAQDQAFF. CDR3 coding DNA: TGCAGTGCCCAGGACCAAGCTTTCTTT.